This passage covers 28 T cell receptor beta chains from one sample sequenced in a study of blood T cell repertoires in COVID-19 (dated by TCRdb to the early 2020s). Library preparation employed the immunoSEQ multiplex PCR assay. TCRdb limited this immuneACCESS table to in-frame rearrangements with V and J called. A share of clones is missing; checked studies link under half to unresolved V genes, and the rest is unexplained. This sample is represented by about 70,000 clones; roughly 86% of them were singletons. About 0.8% of the sample is taken by the ten largest. Material: peripheral blood. The receptors were sampled from a woman between 65 and 79 years old with acute or convalescent COVID-19.

This clone was seen just once. The chain carries TRBV7-9 and TRBJ1-1; D perhaps matches TRBD1 (6 bases). Per the germline V gene, CDR1 is SEHNR and CDR2 is FQNEAQ (reference sequence). There are 14 residues in the CDR3. V shed 3 bases and J shed 1 base, with 9 bases lying between them. In nucleotides, the CDR3 is TGTGCCAGCAGCTTCGGGGGGGCGAACACTGAAGCTTTCTTT. Protein product: CASSFGGANTEAFF.

The J gene is TRBJ1-4, the V gene TRBV5-5, with 7 bases fitting TRBD1. The trim removed 2 bases at V and 7 bases at J, leaving 5 bases unmatched. The CDR3 runs 14 residues. CDR1 and CDR2 (germline): SGHKS, YYEKEE (reference sequence). CDR3 DNA: TGTGCCAGCAGCTTCCACAGGGGAGGTGAAAAACTGTTTTTT. Its protein product is CASSFHRGGEKLFF.

The chain links TRBV19 to TRBJ2-2; 7 bases agree with TRBD1. J was trimmed by 4 bases and V by 3 bases; bases with no gene match: 8. Germline V CDR1 and CDR2: LNHDA, SQIVND (reference sequence). The CDR3 runs to 16 residues. The CDR3 loop is CASSIFQGVITGELFF. CDR3 nucleotide sequence: TGTGCCAGTAGTATCTTCCAGGGGGTAATCACCGGGGAGCTGTTTTTT.

The gene calls are TRBV24-1 and TRBJ2-3, with a possible D match to TRBD1 (5 bases). The CDR3 runs 16 residues. Germline lookup yields CDR1 KGHDR and CDR2 SFDVKD. Between the trimmed V and J ends, which lost 1 base and 3 bases, there was a span of 13 bases. The CDR3 sequence is CATSDFMAGRTDTQYF. The CDR3 coding sequence is TGTGCCACCAGTGATTTCATGGCAGGGCGGACAGATACGCAGTATTTT.

This chain joins TRBV7-2 and TRBJ2-6, with D possibly TRBD1 on 5 matching bases. The CDR3 extends over 17 amino acids. The germline V gene has CDR1 SGHTA and CDR2 FQGNSA. V lost 2 bases, J lost 0 bases, and 11 bases lay in between. CDR3 DNA sequence: TGTGCCAGCAGCTTAACGGCAGGGAACTCTGGGGCCAACGTCCTGACTTTC. Amino acids: CASSLTAGNSGANVLTF.

The chain is built from TRBV11-2 and TRBJ2-5, with a tentative D call TRBD1 (5 bases). The germline V and J ends were trimmed by 0 bases and 5 bases, with 10 bases remaining between them. Germline assignment: CDR1 SGHAT and CDR2 FQNNGV. CDR3 size: 14 residues. The CDR3 loop is CASSLDRAQETQYF. CDR3 sequence (DNA): TGTGCCAGCAGCTTAGACAGGGCCCAGGAGACCCAGTACTTC. The whole variable domain, remainder taken from reference TRBV11-2 and TRBJ2-5, is EAGVAQSPRYKIIEKRQSVAFWCNPISGHATLYWYQQILGQGPKLLIQFQNNGVVDDSQLPKDRFSAERLKGVDSTLKIQPAKLEDSAVYLCASSLDRAQETQYFGPGTRLLVL.

The chain combines TRBV2 with TRBJ2-1; 8 bases are a match to TRBD2. The trim removed 7 bases at V and 0 bases at J, leaving 5 bases unmatched. This CDR3 spans 15 amino acids. CDR1 SNHLY and CDR2 FYNNEI come from the germline V gene. The CDR3 DNA sequence: TGTGCCAGCACCGTTAGCGGGGCCTCCTACAATGAGCAGTTCTTC. Residues: CASTVSGASYNEQFF.

This rearrangement joins TRBV28 to TRBJ2-1; 10 bases are shared with TRBD2. The CDR3 sequence is 15 residues long. The ends lost 5 bases at V and 5 bases at J; junction bases unmatched: 6. CDR1 and CDR2 from the germline V gene are MDHEN and SYDVKM. The CDR3 DNA reads TGTGCCAGCAGTCCAAGCGGGAGGGCCGACAATGAGCAGTTCTTC. Its translation: CASSPSGRADNEQFF.

V gene TRBV7-9 combines with J gene TRBJ2-5, with a weak D call TRBD1 (5 bases). Trimming took 5 bases from V and 3 from J, leaving 25 bases between them. Germline V CDR1 and CDR2: SEHNR, FQNEAQ (reference sequence). The CDR3 extends over 18 amino acids. The CDR3 bases are TGTGCCAGCAGCCCAAAGCCCAGGGCCCAAACACTGAAAGAGACCCAGTACTTC. Its translation is CASSPKPRAQTLKETQYF.

This chain uses TRBV18 with TRBJ2-5; D is ambiguous. Germline-derived CDR1 and CDR2 are KGHSH and LQKENI. CDR3 length equals 13 residues. With 5 bases removed from V and 5 bases from J, the gap between germline ends came to 12 bases. CDR3 sequence reads: CASSASFGETQYF. CDR3 coding DNA: TGTGCCAGCTCAGCGTCCTTCGGGGAGACCCAGTACTTC.

The chain links TRBV7-9 to TRBJ2-1; 8 nucleotides line up with TRBD2. The J segment lost 7 bases and the V segment lost 3 bases, leaving 11 bases of the junction unmatched. The V gene's germline CDR1 is SEHNR and CDR2 FQNEAQ (reference sequence). The CDR3 is made up of 16 amino acids. This chain's CDR3 is CASSFGAAAGGNEQFF. CDR3 sequence (DNA): TGTGCCAGCAGCTTCGGGGCGGCGGCGGGAGGTAATGAGCAGTTCTTC.

J is TRBJ1-4 and V is TRBV19; 7 nucleotides align to TRBD1. CDR3 length equals 15 residues. V dropped 4 bases and J dropped 7; count of bases not matched to a gene: 9. CDR1 is LNHDA, CDR2 SQIVND, per germline (reference sequence). The CDR3 nucleotides read TGTGCCAGTAGTAACAGACAGGGCTTGGTTGAAAAACTGTTTTTT. This translates into CASSNRQGLVEKLFF. The whole variable domain, filled in from reference TRBV19 and TRBJ1-4, reads DGGITQSPKYLFRKEGQNVTLSCEQNLNHDAMYWYRQDPGQGLRLIYYSQIVNDFQKGDIAEGYSVSREKKESFPLTVTSAQKNPTAFYLCASSNRQGLVEKLFFGSGTQLSVL.

The V gene is TRBV15, the J gene TRBJ1-4; D remains ambiguous. Germline V lookup: CDR1 LNHNV, CDR2 YYDKDF (reference sequence). Trimming shortened V by 9 bases and J by 7 bases, and 21 bases separated the two germline ends. The CDR3 totals 15 residues. For the CDR3, the DNA is TGTGCCACAGCACCGCGGGTAGGGCTCTTTGAAAAACTGTTTTTT. Its protein is CATAPRVGLFEKLFF.

The V gene is TRBV28, the J gene TRBJ1-5; TRBD1 is a possible D gene (5 bases). The germline V gene has CDR1 MDHEN and CDR2 SYDVKM. There are 14 residues in the CDR3. Trimming took off 3 bases at V and 6 bases at J, with 12 bases between the two ends. Here the CDR3 DNA reads TGTGCCAGCAGTTTTCCGGGCGGGGGTCAGCCCCAGCATTTT. Its protein is CASSFPGGGQPQHF.

The chain carries TRBV29-1 and TRBJ2-2; tentative D call: TRBD2 (6 bases). Germline values: CDR1 SQVTM, CDR2 ANQGSEA. V was cut by 3 bases and J by 4 bases, with 15 bases left in between. The CDR3 has 15 amino acids. CDR3 protein: CSVEGRGAGTGELFF. In DNA form, the CDR3 reads TGCAGCGTTGAGGGGCGGGGAGCGGGCACCGGGGAGCTGTTTTTT.

The CDR3 DNA is TGTGCCAGCGAGGGAGTCCTAACGGGAGAGCAGTACTTC. Its translation is CASEGVLTGEQYF. This chain connects TRBV9 to TRBJ2-7; TRBD2 is a possible D gene (5 bases). The CDR3 sequence is 13 residues long. Germline CDR1 SGDLS, CDR2 YYNGEE. V shed 7 bases and J shed 7 bases, with 18 bases lying between them. Complete variable domain (other parts from reference TRBV9 and TRBJ2-7): DSGVTQTPKHLITATGQRVTLRCSPRSGDLSVYWYQQSLDQGLQFLIQYYNGEERAKGNILERFSAQQFPDLHSELNLSSLELGDSALYFCASEGVLTGEQYFGPGTRLTVT.

The V and J genes are TRBV5-1 and TRBJ1-2, with 7 bases lining up with TRBD1. From germline, CDR1 is SGHRS and CDR2 YFSETQ. V was pared by 0 bases and J by 8 bases, with 13 bases of the junction left unmatched. This CDR3 has 16 residues. The CDR3 region is CASSLGGAGGSGGYTF. CDR3 bases: TGCGCCAGCAGCTTGGGCGGGGCAGGGGGATCTGGCGGCTACACCTTC.

The genes are TRBV11-2 and TRBJ2-5; the D is unclear. V lost 1 base and J lost 2, with 11 bases in between. This CDR3 has 15 residues. The V gene's germline CDR1 is SGHAT and CDR2 FQNNGV. The CDR3 is CASSLGGRDQETQYF. In nucleotides, the CDR3 is TGTGCCAGCAGCTTAGGTGGTCGAGATCAAGAGACCCAGTACTTC. The full variable domain, completed using reference TRBV11-2 and TRBJ2-5, is EAGVAQSPRYKIIEKRQSVAFWCNPISGHATLYWYQQILGQGPKLLIQFQNNGVVDDSQLPKDRFSAERLKGVDSTLKIQPAKLEDSAVYLCASSLGGRDQETQYFGPGTRLLVL.

This chain joins TRBV30 and TRBJ1-3; D not resolved. This CDR3 region has 13 residues. The V end was cut by 3 bases, the J end by 8 bases, with 14 bases between. The V gene's germline CDR1 is GTSNPN and CDR2 SVGIG (reference sequence). In DNA, the CDR3 is TGTGCCTGGAGCCTTGGCGGATTTGACACCATATATTTT. It translates to CAWSLGGFDTIYF.

The chain is built from TRBV7-2 and TRBJ2-2; D possibly corresponds to TRBD2 (5 bases). CDR1 is SGHTA, CDR2 FQGNSA, per germline. The CDR3 covers 12 residues. Trimming took 4 bases from V and 6 from J, leaving 6 bases between them. The CDR3 spells CASSSGAGELFF. The CDR3 bases are TGTGCCAGCAGCTCCGGGGCCGGGGAGCTGTTTTTT.

The chain combines TRBV7-9 with TRBJ1-2, with 8 bases fitting TRBD1. V was clipped by 5 bases and J by 8 bases; unmatched bases: 7. Germline V gives CDR1 SEHNR, CDR2 FQNEAQ (reference sequence). The CDR3 consists of 13 residues. CDR3 residues: CASSGQGLLGYTF. Written as DNA, the CDR3 is TGTGCCAGCAGCGGACAGGGCTTATTAGGCTACACCTTC.

The rearrangement links TRBV5-4 to TRBJ1-2; TRBD1 might be the D (5 bases). Trimming removed 0 bases at V and 6 bases at J, with 6 bases between. Germline V gene sequence: CDR1 SGHNT, CDR2 YYREEE (reference sequence). The CDR3 spans 12 residues. Here the CDR3 DNA reads TGTGCCAGCAGCTTGGCGACAGATGGCTACACCTTC. Its translation: CASSLATDGYTF. The complete variable domain, with remaining parts taken from reference TRBV5-4 and TRBJ1-2, reads ETGVTQSPTHLIKTRGQQVTLRCSSQSGHNTVSWYQQALGQGPQFIFQYYREEENGRGNFPPRFSGLQFPNYSSELNVNALELDDSALYLCASSLATDGYTFGSGTRLTVV.

This clone showed up just once. J is TRBJ2-5 and V is TRBV2, with a weak D call TRBD2 (5 bases). Germline CDR1 and CDR2: SNHLY and FYNNEI. CDR3 length equals 14 residues. Trimming shortened V by 9 bases and J by 1 base, and 15 bases separated the two germline ends. The CDR3 sequence is CASSPTSFQETQYF. The CDR3 bases are TGTGCCAGTAGCCCTACTAGTTTCCAAGAGACCCAGTACTTC.

This clone has just one count. This chain connects TRBV5-1 to TRBJ1-2, with D unclear. Germline lookup yields CDR1 SGHRS and CDR2 YFSETQ. The CDR3 length is 16 residues. V was cut by 0 bases and J by 0 bases, with 12 bases left in between. The CDR3 sequence is CASSLGGNWANYGYTF. The CDR3 bases are TGCGCCAGCAGCTTGGGCGGCAACTGGGCTAACTATGGCTACACCTTC.

The chain is built from TRBV11-2 and TRBJ1-1; 8 bases fit TRBD1. CDR1 and CDR2 from the germline V gene are SGHAT and FQNNGV. V lost 4 bases, J lost 4 bases, and 5 bases stayed unmatched. This CDR3 is built from 14 residues. CDR3 residues: CASSWSDRGTEAFF. The CDR3 DNA reads as TGTGCCAGCAGCTGGTCTGACAGGGGCACTGAAGCTTTCTTT.

This chain joins TRBV12-3 or TRBV12-4 and TRBJ1-1, with D maybe TRBD1 (6 bases). This CDR3 comprises 13 residues. V lost 7 bases to trimming and J lost 2 bases, with 11 bases between them. CDR3 nucleotides: TGTGCCAGCACCTGGGGGCGTAACACTGAAGCTTTCTTT. This sequence encodes CASTWGRNTEAFF.

The chain recombines TRBV5-8 with TRBJ1-1, with unresolved D. This CDR3 contains 13 residues. Germline CDR1 reads SGHTS; CDR2 reads YDEGEE. Trimming removed 0 bases at V and 1 base at J, with 4 bases between. The CDR3 region is CASSLVRNTEAFF. The DNA for the CDR3 is TGTGCCAGCAGCTTGGTCAGGAACACTGAAGCTTTCTTT.

About this clone itself: The DNA is omitted, as the CDR3 cannot be located on it reliably, and the CDR3 follows TCRdb's listing. The CDR3 sequence is CASSSSNSGLNEQFF. The V and J genes are TRBV7-9 and TRBJ2-1; the D call in the table, TRBD2, was not verified against the DNA. The V gene's germline CDR1 is SEHNR and CDR2 FQNEAQ (reference sequence). The CDR3 totals 15 residues, both ends included.